These 29 T cell receptor beta chains came from one sample sequenced in a study of blood T cell repertoires in COVID-19. Assay used: immunoSEQ multiplex PCR; TCRdb lists only in-frame clones, some missing. The data show about 380,000 clones, about 88% seen once. Sequenced: PBMCs or T cells enriched from blood (not recorded which). These receptors were taken from a woman younger than 35 who had recovered from COVID-19.

The V call is TRBV19, the J call TRBJ2-1; 7 nucleotides agree with TRBD1. The CDR3 spans 15 residues. Trimming took 4 bases from V and 9 from J; bases not matched to a gene: 12. Germline loops: CDR1 LNHDA, CDR2 SQIVND (reference sequence). The CDR3 DNA is TGTGCCAGTAGTACCCTGACAGGGCGCTTAGTTGAGCAGTTCTTC. Its protein is CASSTLTGRLVEQFF.

The rearrangement links TRBV19 to TRBJ2-5; 8 bases agree with TRBD1. The V and J ends lost 0 bases and 5 bases, in that order; junction bases with no gene match: 20. The CDR3 consists of 20 residues. Per germline, CDR1 LNHDA and CDR2 SQIVND (reference sequence). The CDR3 sequence: CASSIDAVGVRTGRKETQYF. The CDR3 region has the DNA TGTGCCAGTAGTATAGATGCGGTGGGGGTCAGGACAGGGAGGAAGGAGACCCAGTACTTC.

The chain combines TRBV6-5 with TRBJ1-2; 9 bases are shared with TRBD1. Germline values: CDR1 MNHEY, CDR2 SVGAGI. Trimming removed 8 bases from V and 2 bases from J; junction bases left unmatched: 9. The CDR3 contains 15 residues. CDR3 region: CASHRQGGGNYGYTF. The CDR3 DNA reads TGTGCCAGCCACAGACAGGGGGGAGGGAACTATGGCTACACCTTC.

V and J are TRBV9 and TRBJ1-6, with D perhaps TRBD1 (5 bases). Germline CDR1 SGDLS, CDR2 YYNGEE. The CDR3 consists of 15 residues. V was trimmed by 3 bases and J by 7 bases, leaving 14 bases between them. CDR3 sequence: CASSAVQGRNSPLHF. CDR3 nucleotides: TGTGCCAGCAGCGCCGTCCAGGGTAGGAATTCACCCCTCCACTTT.

The V and J genes are TRBV29-1 and TRBJ1-6, with a tentative D call TRBD1 (5 bases). CDR1 and CDR2 (germline): SQVTM, ANQGSEA. The CDR3 consists of 15 residues. Trimming took off 4 bases at V and 9 bases at J, with 19 bases between the two ends. The CDR3 DNA reads TGCAGCGTTGTGTTAACCGGGACGGAGGGTTCACCCCTCCACTTT. Its protein is CSVVLTGTEGSPLHF.

The rearrangement joins TRBV24-1 to TRBJ1-4, with 7 bases that match TRBD1. CDR3 size: 14 residues. The germline gives CDR1 KGHDR, CDR2 SFDVKD. With V trimmed by 4 bases and J by 8 bases, 6 bases remained unmatched. The CDR3 loop reads CATSDLGQPEKLFF. For the CDR3, the DNA is TGTGCCACCAGTGACCTGGGACAGCCCGAAAAACTGTTTTTT.

This chain joins TRBV7-9 and TRBJ2-7; possible D gene TRBD1, 5 bases. The V and J ends lost 4 bases and 2 bases respectively, with 9 bases between them. In germline, CDR1 is SEHNR, CDR2 FQNEAQ (reference sequence). This CDR3 region has 13 residues. CDR3 DNA sequence: TGTGCCAGCAGCTCCGGACATACCTACGAGCAGTACTTC. Protein sequence: CASSSGHTYEQYF.

For this clone: A read error is possible here, since a much larger clone lies one base away. The CDR3 loop is CASSSDTGELFF. The CDR3 DNA reads as TGTGCCAGCAGTTCGGACACCGGGGAGCTGTTTTTT. The chain joins TRBV6-5 to TRBJ2-2; no clear D. The CDR3 runs to 12 residues. V was shortened by 4 bases and J by 3 bases, with 3 bases between the two germline ends. Germline assignment: CDR1 MNHEY and CDR2 SVGAGI.

The CDR3 bases are TGTGCCAGCAGCCTAGGGGGTTTCACAGATACGCAGTATTTT. This translates into CASSLGGFTDTQYF. The J gene is TRBJ2-3, the V gene TRBV5-6; D perhaps matches TRBD1 (6 bases). This CDR3 region has 14 residues. Germline V gene sequence: CDR1 SGHDT, CDR2 YYEEEE. V was trimmed by 4 bases and J by 2 bases, leaving 11 bases between them.

This clone was seen only a few times. The chain combines TRBV20-1 with TRBJ2-1, with TRBD2 identical over 10 bases. CDR3 size: 16 residues. Germline CDR1 reads DFQATT; CDR2 reads SNEGSKA (reference sequence). V was clipped by 3 bases and J by 12 bases; unmatched bases: 17. CDR3 bases: TGCAGTGCTAGTCCCCATAGCGGGGGGCAGGTTGTTGGGCAGTTCTTC. This encodes CSASPHSGGQVVGQFF.

This rearrangement joins TRBV7-6 to TRBJ2-5; 12 nucleotides match TRBD1. Germline V gives CDR1 SGHVS, CDR2 FNYEAQ. This CDR3 contains 17 residues. The junction had 8 bases not matched to a gene; V was cut back by 2 bases and J by 4 bases. CDR3: CASSLRGDRGRRETQYF. The CDR3 coding sequence is TGTGCCAGCAGCTTAAGGGGGGACAGGGGGCGCCGAGAGACCCAGTACTTC.

The chain carries TRBV15 and TRBJ1-1; D remains ambiguous. The germline CDR1 and CDR2 sequences are LNHNV and YYDKDF (reference sequence). V was clipped by 4 bases and J by 0 bases, with 12 bases between them. The CDR3 has 15 residues. The CDR3 loop reads CATSMRPVMNTEAFF. The CDR3 region has the DNA TGTGCCACCAGCATGCGTCCCGTCATGAACACTGAAGCTTTCTTT. The full variable domain, in which reference TRBV15 and TRBJ1-1 provide the parts outside the CDR3, is DAMVIQNPRYQVTQFGKPVTLSCSQTLNHNVMYWYQQKSSQAPKLLFHYYDKDFNNEADTPDNFQSRRPNTSFCFLDIRSPGLGDTAMYLCATSMRPVMNTEAFFGQGTRLTVV.

The chain carries TRBV6-5 and TRBJ1-1; D gene unclear. This CDR3 comprises 14 residues. The V end lost 2 bases, the J end lost 0 bases, and 7 bases lay between the germline ends. CDR1 and CDR2 (germline): MNHEY, SVGAGI. The CDR3 sequence: CASSYPGLNTEAFF. Written as DNA, the CDR3 is TGTGCCAGCAGTTACCCAGGTCTGAACACTGAAGCTTTCTTT.

This clone was detected once. The chain joins TRBV9 to TRBJ2-2; D gene unclear. The CDR3 has 15 residues. Germline V CDR1 and CDR2: SGDLS, YYNGEE. The V gene lost 3 bases and the J gene lost 1 base, with 10 bases spanning the gap. Written as DNA, the CDR3 is TGTGCCAGCAGCGCCCCCCGACAGAACACCGGGGAGCTGTTTTTT. Protein: CASSAPRQNTGELFF.

The chain is built from TRBV10-3 and TRBJ1-3; D remains ambiguous. Looked up from germline, CDR1 is ENHRY and CDR2 is SYGVKD. CDR3 length: 17 amino acids. Trimming took 3 bases from V and 0 from J, leaving 15 bases between them. The CDR3 spells CAISDLVPGISGNTIYF. CDR3 bases: TGTGCCATCAGTGATTTGGTCCCCGGGATCTCTGGAAACACCATATATTTT.

This clone was observed a few times. CDR3 in amino acids: CASSSAGSSYNSPLHF. CDR3 nucleotides: TGTGCCAGCAGCTCGGCGGGGAGCTCCTATAATTCACCCCTCCACTTT. The V call is TRBV13, the J call TRBJ1-6; D is unclear. Germline V gives CDR1 PRHDT, CDR2 FYEKMQ (reference sequence). The CDR3 has 16 amino acids. Trimming pared 4 bases from V and 0 bases from J, leaving 10 bases between. The full variable domain, rest sourced from reference TRBV13 and TRBJ1-6, is AAGVIQSPRHLIKEKRETATLKCYPIPRHDTVYWYQQGPGQDPQFLISFYEKMQSDKGSIPDRFSAQQFSDYHSELNMSSLELGDSALYFCASSSAGSSYNSPLHFGNGTRLTVT.

The gene calls are TRBV29-1 and TRBJ1-2; 7 bases map to TRBD1. The V gene end was trimmed by 6 bases and the J gene end by 4 bases; junction bases not matched to a gene: 8. The CDR3 covers 13 residues. Germline assignment: CDR1 SQVTM and CDR2 ANQGSEA. CDR3 nucleotide sequence: TGCAGCGTGGTGGATACAGGGGCCTATGGCTACACCTTC. Translation: CSVVDTGAYGYTF. Full variable domain (remainder filled in from reference TRBV29-1 and TRBJ1-2): SAVISQKPSRDICQRGTSLTIQCQVDSQVTMMFWYRQQPGQSLTLIATANQGSEATYESGFVIDKFPISRPNLTFSTLTVSNMSPEDSSIYLCSVVDTGAYGYTFGSGTRLTVV.

The CDR3: CASSTPRDRGMNTEAFF. The CDR3 DNA sequence: TGTGCCAGTAGTACCCCGCGGGACAGGGGGATGAACACTGAAGCTTTCTTT. This chain joins TRBV19 and TRBJ1-1; 11 bases line up with TRBD1. With V trimmed by 4 bases and J by 0 bases, 7 bases remained unmatched. Germline CDR1 is LNHDA and CDR2 is SQIVND (reference sequence). This CDR3 contains 17 residues.

The rearrangement joins TRBV7-2 to TRBJ2-5, with TRBD2 identical over 7 bases. CDR3 length: 16 residues. V lost 1 base, J lost 1 base, and 6 bases stayed unmatched. Germline CDR1 and CDR2: SGHTA and FQGNSA. The CDR3 is CASSLGRGNLQETQYF. In nucleotides, the CDR3 is TGTGCCAGCAGCTTAGGGCGGGGGAATCTCCAAGAGACCCAGTACTTC.

The rearrangement links TRBV28 to TRBJ1-5, with 9 bases that match TRBD1. V lost 3 bases and J lost 5; bases outside the gene matches: 8. Germline CDR1 MDHEN, CDR2 SYDVKM. This CDR3 region has 16 residues. The CDR3 nucleotides read TGTGCCAGCAGTTTCGGGGGCACAGGGGGCGATCAGCCCCAGCATTTT. Amino acid sequence: CASSFGGTGGDQPQHF.

J is TRBJ2-3 and V is TRBV12-3 or TRBV12-4; no firm D call. V lost 0 bases, J lost 7 bases, and 5 bases lay in between. The CDR3 has 12 amino acids. The CDR3 DNA reads as TGTGCCAGCAGTTTAGCGGCATATACGCAGTATTTT. This encodes CASSLAAYTQYF.

V is TRBV7-2 and J is TRBJ2-7, with 9 bases aligning to TRBD2. The germline CDR1 and CDR2 sequences are SGHTA and FQGNSA. This CDR3 comprises 15 residues. V lost 5 bases and J lost 6; bases outside the gene matches: 11. CDR3 in DNA: TGTGCCAGCAGCACAATTAGCGGGGGTACCGCCGAGCAGTACTTC. Protein sequence: CASSTISGGTAEQYF.

This clone occurred a few times. The chain combines TRBV6-6 with TRBJ1-1, with 7 bases matching TRBD1. The trim removed 6 bases at V and 4 bases at J, leaving 8 bases unmatched. The CDR3 totals 14 residues. Germline V gene sequence: CDR1 MNHNY, CDR2 SVGAGI (reference sequence). CDR3 loop: CASRKGAVGTEAFF. CDR3 coding DNA: TGTGCCAGCAGGAAGGGGGCGGTGGGCACTGAAGCTTTCTTT.

V and J are TRBV11-3 and TRBJ1-6, with 8 bases lining up with TRBD1. CDR1 is SGHNT and CDR2 is YENEEA in the germline V gene. The CDR3 runs to 16 residues. Losses at the gene ends were 7 bases for V and 9 bases for J; bases not matched to a gene: 14. The CDR3 here is CASIQPQGASSSPLHF. The CDR3, as DNA: TGTGCCAGCATCCAACCCCAGGGGGCGTCGAGTTCACCCCTCCACTTT.

The genes are TRBV9 and TRBJ1-2; no reliable D call. In germline, CDR1 is SGDLS, CDR2 YYNGEE. The CDR3 has 13 residues. V was shortened by 4 bases and J by 8 bases, with 15 bases between the two germline ends. The CDR3 protein is CASSHAVWLGYTF. The CDR3 bases are TGTGCCAGCAGCCATGCGGTGTGGCTAGGCTACACCTTC.

V and J are TRBV12-3 or TRBV12-4 and TRBJ2-5; unclear D gene. V dropped 6 bases and J dropped 6 bases, with 14 bases sitting between them. CDR3 length: 13 residues. CDR3 protein: CASRFDKVKTQYF. CDR3 nucleotides: TGTGCCAGCAGGTTCGACAAAGTTAAGACCCAGTACTTC.

J is TRBJ2-6 and V is TRBV6-4; D call uncertain. Germline V lookup: CDR1 MRHNA, CDR2 SNTAGT. The CDR3 has 16 residues. V was cut by 0 bases and J by 0 bases, with 6 bases left in between. This CDR3 reads CASSDSRVSGANVLTF. CDR3 sequence (DNA): TGTGCCAGCAGTGACTCACGGGTCTCTGGGGCCAACGTCCTGACTTTC.

The chain joins TRBV5-1 to TRBJ1-3, with D tentatively TRBD1 (6 bases). Germline CDR1 reads SGHRS; CDR2 reads YFSETQ. V lost 4 bases, J lost 0 bases, and 11 bases lay in between. This CDR3 has 15 amino acids. Written as DNA, the CDR3 is TGCGCCAGCAGCGTGGGGACACCCTCTGGAAACACCATATATTTT. It codes for CASSVGTPSGNTIYF.

The chain uses TRBV2 and TRBJ1-1; tentative D call: TRBD1 (5 bases). CDR3 length equals 11 residues. Germline V gives CDR1 SNHLY, CDR2 FYNNEI. The V end lost 9 bases, the J end lost 9 bases, and 14 bases lay between the germline ends. The CDR3 region is CARGRVGQAFF. The CDR3 nucleotides read TGTGCCAGGGGCAGGGTAGGACAAGCTTTCTTT. The full variable domain, with the rest looked up from reference TRBV2 and TRBJ1-1, is EPEVTQTPSHQVTQMGQEVILRCVPISNHLYFYWYRQILGQKVEFLVSFYNNEISEKSEIFDDQFSVERPDGSNFTLKIRSTKLEDSAMYFCARGRVGQAFFGQGTRLTVV.